This TCR beta chain was identified in a study of T cells after yellow fever vaccination. Study-wide context: Any fraction with a low cell number was prepared using SMART-Seq v4 Ultra Low Input. General observations from the study: Some clonotypes, a small share, were shared between CD4 and CD8 compartments. Weaker, the secondary response had a peak occurring faster, on day 5 versus 15.

CDR1 is SGHDT and CDR2 is YYEEEE in the germline V gene. V gave up 5 bases and J gave up 2 bases, with 10 bases separating them. The CDR3 loop spans 13 amino acids. Comment on this clonotype: The antigen remains unidentified.

MiXCR, run by TCRdb on the 5' RACE reads, gives a single entry per CDR3 protein. The table shows around 120,000 distinct CDR3 sequences, with approximately 14% occurring only once. The sequence came from a man aged 18 to 29 who received the YFV17D yellow fever vaccine. The sample consisted of CD8+ T cells sorted from PBMCs, taken 5 days after the yellow fever booster vaccination. The chain couples TRBV5-6 to TRBJ1-2, with D unresolved. CDR3 in DNA: TGTGCCAGCAGTCCCGGGTCCAACTATGGCTACACCTTC. This gives the protein CASSPGSNYGYTF. The full variable domain, with the rest looked up from reference TRBV5-6 and TRBJ1-2, is DAGVTQSPTHLIKTRGQQVTLRCSPKSGHDTVSWYQQALGQGPQFIFQYYEEEERQRGNFPDRFSGHQFPNYSSELNVNALLLGDSALYLCASSPGSNYGYTFGSGTRLTVV.